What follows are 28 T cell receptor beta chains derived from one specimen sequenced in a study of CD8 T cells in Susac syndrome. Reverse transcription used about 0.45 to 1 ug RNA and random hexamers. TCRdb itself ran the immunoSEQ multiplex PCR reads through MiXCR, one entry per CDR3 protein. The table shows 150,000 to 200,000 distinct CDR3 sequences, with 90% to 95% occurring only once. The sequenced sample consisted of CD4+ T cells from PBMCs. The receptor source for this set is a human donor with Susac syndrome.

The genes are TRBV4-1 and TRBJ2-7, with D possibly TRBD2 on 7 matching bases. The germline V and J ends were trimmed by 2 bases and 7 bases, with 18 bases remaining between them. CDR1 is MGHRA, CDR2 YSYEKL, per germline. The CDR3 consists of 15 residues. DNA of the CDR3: TGCGCCAGCAGCCAATTTCCGGGGGGCCCATGGGAGCAGTACTTC. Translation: CASSQFPGGPWEQYF.

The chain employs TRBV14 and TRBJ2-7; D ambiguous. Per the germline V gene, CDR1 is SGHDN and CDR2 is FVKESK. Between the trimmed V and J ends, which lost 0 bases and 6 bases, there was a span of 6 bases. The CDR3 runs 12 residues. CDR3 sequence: CASSQDRLEQYF. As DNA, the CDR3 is TGTGCCAGCAGCCAAGATCGGCTCGAGCAGTACTTC.

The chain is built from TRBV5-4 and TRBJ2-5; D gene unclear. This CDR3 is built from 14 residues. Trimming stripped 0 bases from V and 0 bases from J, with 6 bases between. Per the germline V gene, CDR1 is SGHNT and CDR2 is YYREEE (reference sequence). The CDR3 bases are TGTGCCAGCAGCTTGGTCGCAGACCAAGAGACCCAGTACTTC. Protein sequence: CASSLVADQETQYF.

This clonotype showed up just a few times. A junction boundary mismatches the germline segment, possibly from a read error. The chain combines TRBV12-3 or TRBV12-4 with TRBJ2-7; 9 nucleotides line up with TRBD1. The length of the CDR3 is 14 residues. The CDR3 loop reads CASSSGTGTYEQYF. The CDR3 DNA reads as TGCGCCAGCAGTTCCGGGACAGGGACCTACGAGCAGTACTTC.

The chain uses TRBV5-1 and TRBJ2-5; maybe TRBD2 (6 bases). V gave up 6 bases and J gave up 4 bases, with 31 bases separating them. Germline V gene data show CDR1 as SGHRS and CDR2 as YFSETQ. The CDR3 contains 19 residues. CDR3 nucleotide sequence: TGCGCCAGCAAAGGAGGGCTGGGTCCCCCAGTTCGGTCAACAGAGACCCAGTACTTC. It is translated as CASKGGLGPPVRSTETQYF.

The CDR3: CASSTGGLASVGTDTQYF. CDR3 in DNA: TGTGCCAGCAGCACCGGGGGATTGGCTAGTGTTGGTACAGATACGCAGTATTTT. The rearrangement joins TRBV28 to TRBJ2-3; a possible D gene is TRBD2 (6 bases). The V end lost 6 bases, the J end lost 3 bases, and 25 bases lay between the germline ends. The CDR3 totals 18 residues. The germline V gene encodes CDR1 MDHEN and CDR2 SYDVKM.

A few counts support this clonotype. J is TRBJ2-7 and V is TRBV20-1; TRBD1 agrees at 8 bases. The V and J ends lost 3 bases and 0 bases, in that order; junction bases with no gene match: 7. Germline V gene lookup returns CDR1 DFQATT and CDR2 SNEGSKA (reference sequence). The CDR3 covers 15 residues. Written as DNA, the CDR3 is TGCAGTGCTAGTCAGGCACAGGGGGTCTCCTACGAGCAGTACTTC. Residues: CSASQAQGVSYEQYF.

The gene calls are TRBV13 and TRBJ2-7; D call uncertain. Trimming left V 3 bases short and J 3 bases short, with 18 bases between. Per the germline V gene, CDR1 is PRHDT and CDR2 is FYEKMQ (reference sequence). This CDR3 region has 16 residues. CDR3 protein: CASSLRWVSDGYEQYF. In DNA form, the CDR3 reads TGTGCCAGCAGCTTGAGGTGGGTTAGTGATGGCTACGAGCAGTACTTC.

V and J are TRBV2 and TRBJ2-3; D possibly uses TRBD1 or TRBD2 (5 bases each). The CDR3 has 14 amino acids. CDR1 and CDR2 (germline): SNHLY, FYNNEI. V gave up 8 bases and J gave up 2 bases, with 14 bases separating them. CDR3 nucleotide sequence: TGTGCCAGCGGACGGGACGGCCACACAGATACGCAGTATTTT. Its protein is CASGRDGHTDTQYF.

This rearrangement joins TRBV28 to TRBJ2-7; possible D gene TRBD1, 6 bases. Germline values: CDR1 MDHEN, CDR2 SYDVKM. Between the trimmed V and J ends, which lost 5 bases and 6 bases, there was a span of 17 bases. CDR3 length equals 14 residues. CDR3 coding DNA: TGTGCCAGCAGTCCCAGAAGACAGGTCGGCGAGCAGTACTTC. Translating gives CASSPRRQVGEQYF.

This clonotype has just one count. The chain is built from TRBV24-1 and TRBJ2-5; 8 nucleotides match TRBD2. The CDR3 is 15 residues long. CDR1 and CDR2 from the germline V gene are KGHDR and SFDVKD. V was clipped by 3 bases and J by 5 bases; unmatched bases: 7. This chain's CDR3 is CATSDPRLAWETQYF. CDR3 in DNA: TGTGCCACCAGTGATCCCCGACTAGCGTGGGAGACCCAGTACTTC.

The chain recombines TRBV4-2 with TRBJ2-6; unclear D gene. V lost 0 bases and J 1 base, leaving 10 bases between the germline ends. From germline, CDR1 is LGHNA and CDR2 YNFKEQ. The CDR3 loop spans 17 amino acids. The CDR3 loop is CASSQDTLGSGANVLTF. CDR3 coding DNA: TGTGCCAGCAGCCAAGATACCCTAGGATCTGGGGCCAACGTCCTGACTTTC.

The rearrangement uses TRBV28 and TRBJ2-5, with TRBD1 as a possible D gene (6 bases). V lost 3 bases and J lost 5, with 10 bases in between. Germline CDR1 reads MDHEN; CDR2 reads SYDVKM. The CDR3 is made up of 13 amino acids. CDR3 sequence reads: CASSFYRVETQYF. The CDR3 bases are TGTGCCAGCAGTTTTTACAGGGTCGAGACCCAGTACTTC.

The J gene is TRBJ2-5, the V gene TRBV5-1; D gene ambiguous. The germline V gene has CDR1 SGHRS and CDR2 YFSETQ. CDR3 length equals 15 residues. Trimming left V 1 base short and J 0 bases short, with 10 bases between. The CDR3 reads CASSLTVGYQETQYF. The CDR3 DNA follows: TGCGCCAGCAGCTTGACGGTGGGGTACCAAGAGACCCAGTACTTC.

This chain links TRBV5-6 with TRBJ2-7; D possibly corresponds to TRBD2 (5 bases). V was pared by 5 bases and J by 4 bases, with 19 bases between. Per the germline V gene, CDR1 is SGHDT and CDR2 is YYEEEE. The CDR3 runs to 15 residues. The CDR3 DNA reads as TGTGCCAGCAGTCAAACACGGGAATCTCGGTACGAGCAGTACTTC. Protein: CASSQTRESRYEQYF.

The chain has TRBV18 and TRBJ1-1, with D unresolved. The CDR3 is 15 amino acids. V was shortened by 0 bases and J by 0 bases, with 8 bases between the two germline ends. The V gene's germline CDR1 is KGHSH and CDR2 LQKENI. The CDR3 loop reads CASSPPASMNTEAFF. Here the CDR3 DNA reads TGTGCCAGCTCACCACCGGCAAGCATGAACACTGAAGCTTTCTTT.

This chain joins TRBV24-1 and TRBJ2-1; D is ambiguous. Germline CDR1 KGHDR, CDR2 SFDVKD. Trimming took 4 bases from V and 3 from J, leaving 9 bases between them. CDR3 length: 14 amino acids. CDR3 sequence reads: CATSDPTLYNEQFF. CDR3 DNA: TGTGCCACCAGTGACCCTACACTCTACAATGAGCAGTTCTTC.

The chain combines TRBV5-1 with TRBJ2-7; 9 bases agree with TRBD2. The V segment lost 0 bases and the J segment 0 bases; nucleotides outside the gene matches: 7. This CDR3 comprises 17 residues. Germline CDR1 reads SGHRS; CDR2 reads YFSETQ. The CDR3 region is CASSLAASGANSYEQYF. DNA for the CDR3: TGCGCCAGCAGCTTGGCGGCTAGCGGGGCGAACTCCTACGAGCAGTACTTC.

CDR3 sequence (DNA): TGTGCCAGCAGTGAGGACAGGACGCTTGTTGGGGAGCAGTACTTC. Its translation: CASSEDRTLVGEQYF. The rearrangement links TRBV2 to TRBJ2-7; 7 bases line up with TRBD1. This CDR3 is 15 amino acids long. The V segment lost 3 bases and the J segment 7 bases; nucleotides outside the gene matches: 12. Germline V gene sequence: CDR1 SNHLY, CDR2 FYNNEI.

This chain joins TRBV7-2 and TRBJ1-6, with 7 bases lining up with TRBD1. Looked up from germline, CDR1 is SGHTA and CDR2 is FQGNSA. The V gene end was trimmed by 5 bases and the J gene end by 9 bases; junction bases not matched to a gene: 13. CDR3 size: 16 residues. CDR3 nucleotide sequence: TGTGCCAGCAGCGACAGGGTTCTATTTGGCCTTTCACCCCTCCACTTT. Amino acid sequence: CASSDRVLFGLSPLHF.

CDR3 sequence: CASSQEAWVWRYANTGELFF. The CDR3 nucleotides read TGTGCCAGCAGCCAAGAAGCATGGGTATGGAGGTATGCGAACACCGGGGAGCTGTTTTTT. The chain has TRBV3-1 and TRBJ2-2; possibly TRBD2 for D (5 bases). CDR1 is LGHDT, CDR2 YNNKEL, per germline (reference sequence). V lost 0 bases and J lost 0, with 20 bases in between. CDR3 length equals 20 residues.

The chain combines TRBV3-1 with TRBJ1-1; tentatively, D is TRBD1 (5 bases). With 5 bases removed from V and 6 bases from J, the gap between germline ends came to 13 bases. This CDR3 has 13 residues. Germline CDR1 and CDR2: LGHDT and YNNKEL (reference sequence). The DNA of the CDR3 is TGTGCCAGCAGCGCGTATGGGGGATCTGAAGCTTTCTTT. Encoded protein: CASSAYGGSEAFF.

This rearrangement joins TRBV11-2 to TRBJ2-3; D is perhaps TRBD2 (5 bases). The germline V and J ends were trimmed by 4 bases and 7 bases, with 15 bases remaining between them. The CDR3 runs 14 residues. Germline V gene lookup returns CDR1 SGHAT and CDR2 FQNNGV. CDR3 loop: CASSSERPRNTQYF. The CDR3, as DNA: TGTGCCAGCAGCTCTGAGCGGCCCCGGAATACGCAGTATTTT.

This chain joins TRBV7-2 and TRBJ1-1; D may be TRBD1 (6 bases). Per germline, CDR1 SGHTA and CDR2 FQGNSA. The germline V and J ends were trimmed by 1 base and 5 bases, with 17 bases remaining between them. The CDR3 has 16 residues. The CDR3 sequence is CASSLDPQGSITEAFF. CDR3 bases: TGTGCCAGCAGCTTAGACCCCCAGGGGTCTATTACTGAAGCTTTCTTT.

As DNA, the CDR3 is TGTGCCAGCAGCGTAGTCCCCGAAATGAACACTGAAGCTTTCTTT. The encoded protein is CASSVVPEMNTEAFF. The chain joins TRBV9 to TRBJ1-1; no definite D call. Trimming stripped 0 bases from V and 0 bases from J, with 9 bases between. The V gene's germline CDR1 is SGDLS and CDR2 YYNGEE. This CDR3 contains 15 residues.

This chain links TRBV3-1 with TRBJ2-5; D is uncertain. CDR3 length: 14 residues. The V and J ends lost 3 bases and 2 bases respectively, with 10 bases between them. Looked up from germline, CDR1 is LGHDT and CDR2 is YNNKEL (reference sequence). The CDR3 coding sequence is TGTGCCAGCAGCCAGGGGAACCCTCAAGAGACCCAGTACTTC. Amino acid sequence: CASSQGNPQETQYF.

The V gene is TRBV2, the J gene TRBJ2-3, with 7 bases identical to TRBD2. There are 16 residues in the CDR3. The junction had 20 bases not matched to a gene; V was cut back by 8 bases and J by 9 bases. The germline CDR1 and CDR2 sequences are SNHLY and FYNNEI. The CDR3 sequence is CASRLGLEGRHGTQYF. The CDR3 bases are TGTGCCAGCCGCCTTGGACTAGAGGGGCGGCATGGGACGCAGTATTTT.

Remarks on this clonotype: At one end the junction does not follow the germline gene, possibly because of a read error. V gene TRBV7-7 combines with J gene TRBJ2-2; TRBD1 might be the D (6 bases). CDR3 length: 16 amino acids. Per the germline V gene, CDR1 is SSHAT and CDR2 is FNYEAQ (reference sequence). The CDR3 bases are TGTGCTAGCAGCCGACTCGGACAGCTGAACACCGGGGAGCTGTTTTTT. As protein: CASSRLGQLNTGELFF. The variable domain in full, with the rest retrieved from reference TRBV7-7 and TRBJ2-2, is GAGVSQSPRYKVTKRGQDVTLRCDPISSHATLYWYQQALGQGPEFLTYFNYEAQPDKSGLPSDRFSAERPEGSISTLTIQRTEQRDSAMYRCASSRLGQLNTGELFFGEGSRLTVL.